The entry below describes one T cell receptor (beta chain). What it recognizes is unknown. A junction boundary mismatches the germline segment, possibly from a read error. An expansion of CD8+CD57+ cells by flow cytometry had been shown in patients chosen for sequencing. Severe acquired aplastic anemia was present in every patient. Untreated patients provided the blood samples, with no therapy given before sampling. CDR3 length: 14 amino acids. CDR1 SGHNT and CDR2 YENEEA come from the germline V gene. This sample stems from a study of CD8+CD57+ T cells in acquired aplastic anemia. Points from the study as a whole: For CD8+ Simpson's diversity, patients and controls showed no significant difference.

Genomic DNA, the template, was used for profiling of the TCR beta VDJ and CDR3. TCRdb redid the calling of the reads with MiXCR, one entry per CDR3 protein. The data show 250,000 to 350,000 distinct CDR3 sequences, with under 65% seen just once and around 1.3% held by the top ten. This clonotype was obtained from a human donor with aplastic anemia. Sequencing was performed on sorted CD4+, CD8+, or CD8+CD57+ T cells (not recorded which) from PBMCs. The chain employs TRBV11-3 and TRBJ2-3; 7 nucleotides match TRBD1. In DNA form, the CDR3 reads TGTGCCTGCAGCTTGACAGGGTTGGCAGATACGCAGTATTTT. Translated, it gives CACSLTGLADTQYF.